The TCR beta chain described here comes from a study of cytomegalovirus exposure and HLA in healthy donors. Study-level background: Assignment to the Caucasian-associated ancestry cluster applied to roughly 80% of the approximately 420 genotyped donors.

The PCR was carried out with 60 Vbeta primers and 13 Jbeta primers. The data were produced by immunoSEQ multiplex PCR, yet TCRdb's version contains in-frame clones alone and is incomplete. The repertoire holds around 100,000 clones, with 73% as singletons. Germline V gene sequence: CDR1 MNHNS, CDR2 SASEGT. The CDR3 spans 12 residues. Between the trimmed V and J ends, which lost 9 bases and 2 bases, there was a span of 10 bases. Study-level findings and limits: Later analysis associated a missense DCLRE1C variant with TCR beta V- and J-gene trimming. The classifier reportedly diagnosed cytomegalovirus status with high specificity and sensitivity.

This clone showed up just a few times. Its antigen is as yet unknown. This sequence joins TRBV6-1 and TRBJ1-1; TRBD1 is a possible D gene (6 bases). This sequence was found in a young woman in good health and CMV-seronegative. The specimen was PBMCs. The CDR3 loop is CASGQTNTEAFF. The CDR3 DNA follows: TGTGCCAGTGGACAGACAAACACTGAAGCTTTCTTT.